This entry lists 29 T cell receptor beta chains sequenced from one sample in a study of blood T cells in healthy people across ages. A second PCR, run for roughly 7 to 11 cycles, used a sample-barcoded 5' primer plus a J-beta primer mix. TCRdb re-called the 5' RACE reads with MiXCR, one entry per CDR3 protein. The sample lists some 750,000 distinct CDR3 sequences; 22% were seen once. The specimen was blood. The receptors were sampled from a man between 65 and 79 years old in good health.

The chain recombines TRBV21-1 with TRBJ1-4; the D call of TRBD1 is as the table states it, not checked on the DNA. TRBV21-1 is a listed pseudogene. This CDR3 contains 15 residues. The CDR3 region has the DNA TGTGCCAGCAGCTTCCACGGGGCGGCTAATGAAAAACTGTTTTTT. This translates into CASSFHGAANEKLFF.

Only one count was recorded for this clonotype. Written as DNA, the CDR3 is TGTGCCATCAGTGATATACAGGGGGCCGCCCACGAGCAGTACTTC. Its translation: CAISDIQGAAHEQYF. J is TRBJ2-1 and V is TRBV10-3; 9 positions agree with TRBD1. The better agreement between TRBJ2-7 and the DNA end casts doubt on the J call. The CDR3 is 15 amino acids. Germline values: CDR1 ENHRY, CDR2 SYGVKD.

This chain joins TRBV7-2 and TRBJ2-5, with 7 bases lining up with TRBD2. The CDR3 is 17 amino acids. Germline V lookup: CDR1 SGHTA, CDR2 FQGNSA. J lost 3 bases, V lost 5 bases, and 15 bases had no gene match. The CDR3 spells CASSPRLAPRREETQYF. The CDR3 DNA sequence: TGTGCCAGCAGCCCGCGACTAGCCCCTCGGCGGGAAGAGACCCAGTACTTC. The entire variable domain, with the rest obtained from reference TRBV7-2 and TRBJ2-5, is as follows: GAGVSQSPSNKVTEKGKDVELRCDPISGHTALYWYRQSLGQGLEFLIYFQGNSAPDKSGLPSDRFSAERTGGSVSTLTIQRTQQEDSAVYLCASSPRLAPRREETQYFGPGTRLLVL.

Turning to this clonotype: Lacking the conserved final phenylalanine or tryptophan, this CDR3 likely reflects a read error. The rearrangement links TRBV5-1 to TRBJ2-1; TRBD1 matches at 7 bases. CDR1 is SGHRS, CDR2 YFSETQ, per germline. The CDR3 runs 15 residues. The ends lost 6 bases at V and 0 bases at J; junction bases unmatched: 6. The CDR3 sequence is CASTNTGASYNEQFL. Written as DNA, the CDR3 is TGCGCCAGCACGAATACAGGGGCCTCCTACAATGAGCAGTTCCTC.

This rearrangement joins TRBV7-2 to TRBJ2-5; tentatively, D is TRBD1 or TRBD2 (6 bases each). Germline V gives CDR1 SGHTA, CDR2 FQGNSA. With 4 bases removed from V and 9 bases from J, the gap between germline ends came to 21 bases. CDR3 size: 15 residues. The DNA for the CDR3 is TGTGCCAGCAGCTCTCGGGTAGCCGCGAGGGGGGCCCAGTACTTC. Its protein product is CASSSRVAARGAQYF.

The CDR3 region is CASSLMGFYGYTF. CDR3 nucleotides: TGTGCCAGCAGCTTAATGGGATTTTATGGCTACACCTTC. The J gene is TRBJ1-2, the V gene TRBV7-3; D is undetermined. This CDR3 has 13 residues. V lost 1 base and J 5 bases, leaving 8 bases between the germline ends. Germline assignment: CDR1 SGHTA and CDR2 FQGTGA.

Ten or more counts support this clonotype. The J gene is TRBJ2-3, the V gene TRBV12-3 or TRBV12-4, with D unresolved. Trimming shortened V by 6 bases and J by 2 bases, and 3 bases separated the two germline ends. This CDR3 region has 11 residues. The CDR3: CASRYTDTQYF. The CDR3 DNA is TGTGCCAGCAGGTACACAGATACGCAGTATTTT.

The CDR3 spells CASSITENTEAFF. CDR3 in DNA: TGCGCCAGCAGCATAACAGAGAACACTGAAGCTTTCTTT. The rearrangement uses TRBV5-1 and TRBJ1-1; D is unresolved. The germline V gene has CDR1 SGHRS and CDR2 YFSETQ. V gave up 4 bases and J gave up 1 base, with 8 bases separating them. The CDR3 is made up of 13 amino acids.

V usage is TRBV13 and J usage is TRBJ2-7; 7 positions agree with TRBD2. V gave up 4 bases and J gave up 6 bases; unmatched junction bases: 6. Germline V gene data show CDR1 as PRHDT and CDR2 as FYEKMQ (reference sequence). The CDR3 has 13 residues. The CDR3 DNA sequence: TGTGCCAGCAGCTCAGGGACTACCATCGAGCAGTACGTC. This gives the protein CASSSGTTIEQYV.

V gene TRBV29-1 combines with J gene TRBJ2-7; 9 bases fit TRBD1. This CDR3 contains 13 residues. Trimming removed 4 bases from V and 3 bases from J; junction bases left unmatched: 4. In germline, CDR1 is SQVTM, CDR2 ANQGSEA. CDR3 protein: CSVGGQGVYEQYF. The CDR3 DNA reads TGCAGCGTTGGGGGACAGGGTGTCTACGAGCAGTACTTC.

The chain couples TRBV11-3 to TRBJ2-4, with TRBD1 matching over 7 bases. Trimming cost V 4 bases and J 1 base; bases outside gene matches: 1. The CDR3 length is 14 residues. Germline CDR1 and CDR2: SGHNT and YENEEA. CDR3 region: CASSWGQAKNIQYF. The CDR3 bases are TGTGCCAGCAGCTGGGGACAGGCCAAAAACATTCAGTACTTC.

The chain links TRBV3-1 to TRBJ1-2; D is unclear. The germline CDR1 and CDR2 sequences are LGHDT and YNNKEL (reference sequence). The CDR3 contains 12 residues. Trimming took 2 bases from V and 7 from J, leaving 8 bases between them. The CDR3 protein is CASSQFGGGYTF. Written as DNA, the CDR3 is TGTGCCAGCAGCCAATTCGGTGGTGGCTACACCTTC.

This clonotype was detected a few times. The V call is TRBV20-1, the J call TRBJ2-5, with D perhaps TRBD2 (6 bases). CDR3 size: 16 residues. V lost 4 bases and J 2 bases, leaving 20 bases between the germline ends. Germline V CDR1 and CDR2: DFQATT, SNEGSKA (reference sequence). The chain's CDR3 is CSATGLLAPQQETQYF. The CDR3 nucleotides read TGCAGTGCTACAGGACTACTTGCCCCTCAACAAGAGACCCAGTACTTC.

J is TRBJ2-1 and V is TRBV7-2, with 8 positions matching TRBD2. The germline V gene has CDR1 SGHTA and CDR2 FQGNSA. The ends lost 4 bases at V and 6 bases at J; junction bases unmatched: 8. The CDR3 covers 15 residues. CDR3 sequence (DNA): TGTGCCAGCAGCTACGTAGCGGGAATCGGCAATGAGCAGTTCTTC. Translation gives CASSYVAGIGNEQFF.

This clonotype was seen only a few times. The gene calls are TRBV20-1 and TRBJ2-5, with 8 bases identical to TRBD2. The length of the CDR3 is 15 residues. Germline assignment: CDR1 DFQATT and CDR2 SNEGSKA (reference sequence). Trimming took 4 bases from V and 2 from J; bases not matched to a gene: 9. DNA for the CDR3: TGCAGTGCTACTCCCGTGACTAGCGATCAAGAGACCCAGTACTTC. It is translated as CSATPVTSDQETQYF.

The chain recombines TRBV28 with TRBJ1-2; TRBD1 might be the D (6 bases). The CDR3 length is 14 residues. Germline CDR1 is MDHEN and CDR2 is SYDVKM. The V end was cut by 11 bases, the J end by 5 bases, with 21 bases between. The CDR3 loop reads CAAPRTARGYGYTF. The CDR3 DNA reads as TGTGCCGCCCCTCGGACAGCTCGAGGGTATGGCTACACCTTC.

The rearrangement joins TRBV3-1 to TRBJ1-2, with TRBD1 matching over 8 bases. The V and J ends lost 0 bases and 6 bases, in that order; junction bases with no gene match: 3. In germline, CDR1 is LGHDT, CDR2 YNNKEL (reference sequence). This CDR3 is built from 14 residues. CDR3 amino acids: CASSQDRGLNGYTF. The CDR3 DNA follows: TGTGCCAGCAGCCAAGACAGGGGGCTGAATGGCTACACCTTC.

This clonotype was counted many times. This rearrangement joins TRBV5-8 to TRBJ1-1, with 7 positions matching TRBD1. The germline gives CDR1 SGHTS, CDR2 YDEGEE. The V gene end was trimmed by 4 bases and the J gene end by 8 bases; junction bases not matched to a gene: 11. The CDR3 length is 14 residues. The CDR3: CASSRSGTAREAFF. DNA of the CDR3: TGTGCCAGCAGCCGATCAGGGACAGCACGAGAAGCTTTCTTT.

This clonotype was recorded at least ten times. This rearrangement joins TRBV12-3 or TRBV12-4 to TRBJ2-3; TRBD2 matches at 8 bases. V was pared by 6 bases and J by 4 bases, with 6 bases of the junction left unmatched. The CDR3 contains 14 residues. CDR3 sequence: CASSHGLAADTQYF. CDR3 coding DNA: TGTGCCAGCAGCCATGGACTAGCTGCAGATACGCAGTATTTT.

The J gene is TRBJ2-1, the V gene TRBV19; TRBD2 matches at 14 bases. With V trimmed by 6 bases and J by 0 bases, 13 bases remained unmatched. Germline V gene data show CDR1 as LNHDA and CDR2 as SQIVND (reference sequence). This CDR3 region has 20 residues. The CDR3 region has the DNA TGTGCCAGTAGCCCCTCGGGACTAGCGGGAGATCGCAGCTCCTACAATGAGCAGTTCTTC. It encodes CASSPSGLAGDRSSYNEQFF.

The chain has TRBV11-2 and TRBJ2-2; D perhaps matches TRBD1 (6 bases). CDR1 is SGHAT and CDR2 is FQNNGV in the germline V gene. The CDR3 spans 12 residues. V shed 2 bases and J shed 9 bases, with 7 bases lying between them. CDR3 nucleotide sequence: TGTGCCAGCAGCTTAACAGGGTGGGAGCTGTTTTTT. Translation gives CASSLTGWELFF.

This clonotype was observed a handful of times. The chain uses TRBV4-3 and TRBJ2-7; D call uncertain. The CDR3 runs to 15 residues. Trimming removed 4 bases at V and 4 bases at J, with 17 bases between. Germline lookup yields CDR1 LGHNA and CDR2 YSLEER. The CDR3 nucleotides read TGCGCCAGCAGCCGAAGGCTCGGACCGTCATACGAGCAGTACGTC. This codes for CASSRRLGPSYEQYV.

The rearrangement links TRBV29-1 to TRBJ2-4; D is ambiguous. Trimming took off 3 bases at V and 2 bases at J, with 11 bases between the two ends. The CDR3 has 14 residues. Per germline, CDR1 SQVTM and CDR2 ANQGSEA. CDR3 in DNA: TGCAGCGTTGATCGGCTACTAACCAAAAACATTCAGTACTTC. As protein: CSVDRLLTKNIQYF.

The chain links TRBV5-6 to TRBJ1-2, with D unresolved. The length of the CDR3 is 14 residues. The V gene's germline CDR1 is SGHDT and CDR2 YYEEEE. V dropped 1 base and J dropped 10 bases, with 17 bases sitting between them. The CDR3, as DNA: TGTGCCAGCAGCTTGTGGTCTTCCTTTGGATACTACACCTTC. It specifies CASSLWSSFGYYTF.

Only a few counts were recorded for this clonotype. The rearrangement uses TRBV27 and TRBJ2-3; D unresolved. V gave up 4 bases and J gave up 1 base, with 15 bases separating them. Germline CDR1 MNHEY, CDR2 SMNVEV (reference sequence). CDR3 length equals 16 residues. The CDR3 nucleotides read TGTGCCAGCAGTTGGTTTTTCCGGGCCCGCACAGATACGCAGTATTTT. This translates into CASSWFFRARTDTQYF.

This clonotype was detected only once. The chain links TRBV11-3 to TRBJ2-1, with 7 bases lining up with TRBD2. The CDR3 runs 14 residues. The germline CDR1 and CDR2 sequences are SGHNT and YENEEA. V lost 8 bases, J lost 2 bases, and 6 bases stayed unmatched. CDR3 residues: CASLREGTYNEQFF. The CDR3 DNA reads TGTGCCAGCCTGAGGGAGGGCACCTACAATGAGCAGTTCTTC. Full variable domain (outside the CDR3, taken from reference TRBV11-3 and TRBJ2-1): EAGVVQSPRYKIIEKKQPVAFWCNPISGHNTLYWYLQNLGQGPELLIRYENEEAVDDSQLPKDRFSAERLKGVDSTLKIQPAELGDSAVYLCASLREGTYNEQFFGPGTRLTVL.

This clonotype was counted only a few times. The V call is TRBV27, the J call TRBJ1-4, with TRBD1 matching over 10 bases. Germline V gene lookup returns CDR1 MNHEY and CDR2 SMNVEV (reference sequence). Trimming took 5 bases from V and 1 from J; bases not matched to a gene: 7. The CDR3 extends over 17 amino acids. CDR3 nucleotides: TGTGCCAGCAGTCCGGGACAGGGGAGGTTAACTAATGAAAAACTGTTTTTT. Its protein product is CASSPGQGRLTNEKLFF.

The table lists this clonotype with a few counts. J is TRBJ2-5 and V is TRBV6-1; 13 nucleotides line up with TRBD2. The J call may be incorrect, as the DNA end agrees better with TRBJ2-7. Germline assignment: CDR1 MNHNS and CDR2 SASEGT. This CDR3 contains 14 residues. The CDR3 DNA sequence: TGTGCCACTTTACTAGCGGGGGGGCCCTACGAGCAGTACTTC. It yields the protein CATLLAGGPYEQYF.

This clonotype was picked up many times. The CDR3 here is CASSFWGGPLNTEAFF. The DNA for the CDR3 is TGTGCCAGCAGCTTCTGGGGGGGCCCCCTGAACACTGAAGCTTTCTTT. J is TRBJ1-1 and V is TRBV7-2; D might be TRBD1 (6 bases). Germline values: CDR1 SGHTA, CDR2 FQGNSA. The V end lost 3 bases, the J end lost 0 bases, and 14 bases lay between the germline ends. The CDR3 runs 16 residues.